These 11 T cell receptor beta chains originate from one sample sequenced in a study of identical twins. MiXCR, applied by TCRdb to the 5' RACE reads, yields one record per CDR3 protein. Of about 690,000 distinct CDR3 sequences listed, approximately 6.1% are singletons. Specimen: naive T cells sorted from blood. The receptors originated from a man aged 18-30 years in good health.

This clonotype was detected a few times. The chain couples TRBV10-3 to TRBJ2-7, with D perhaps matching TRBD2 (5 bases). Trimming left V 6 bases short and J 0 bases short, with 12 bases between. The CDR3 sequence is 14 residues long. Germline values: CDR1 ENHRY, CDR2 SYGVKD. The CDR3 here is CAIRGNRDSYEQYF. As DNA, the CDR3 is TGTGCCATCAGAGGAAATCGGGACTCCTACGAGCAGTACTTC.

This clonotype was observed many times. The rearrangement links TRBV7-9 to TRBJ2-2; D is unclear. CDR3 length: 17 amino acids. V lost 7 bases, J lost 0 bases, and 18 bases lay in between. Germline V gives CDR1 SEHNR, CDR2 FQNEAQ (reference sequence). CDR3 sequence: CASNPKGARTNTGELFF. The CDR3 DNA reads as TGTGCCAGCAACCCTAAGGGCGCTAGAACGAACACCGGGGAGCTGTTTTTT.

This clonotype was detected many times. The chain couples TRBV20-1 to TRBJ2-3; tentative D call: TRBD1 (6 bases). V was clipped by 4 bases and J by 6 bases, with 23 bases between them. Germline lookup yields CDR1 DFQATT and CDR2 SNEGSKA (reference sequence). CDR3 size: 16 residues. The CDR3 DNA sequence: TGCAGTGCTACCCCCTCGGGCAGGGGATTGCGTGATACGCAGTATTTT. It codes for CSATPSGRGLRDTQYF.

This clonotype was seen more than once but under ten times. V is TRBV20-1 and J is TRBJ2-3; D is uncertain. The CDR3 sequence is 14 residues long. Trimming stripped 6 bases from V and 4 bases from J, with 17 bases between. Germline V gene sequence: CDR1 DFQATT, CDR2 SNEGSKA (reference sequence). CDR3 residues: CSALLPVYADTQYF. The CDR3 DNA is TGCAGTGCCCTGCTGCCCGTATACGCAGATACGCAGTATTTT.

This clonotype was counted at least ten times. The rearrangement uses TRBV6-2 or TRBV6-3 and TRBJ2-7; the D gene is possibly TRBD2 (6 bases). The CDR3 length is 14 residues. Trimming shortened V by 5 bases and J by 6 bases, and 17 bases separated the two germline ends. CDR1 MNHEY and CDR2 SVGEGT come from the germline V gene. CDR3 sequence reads: CASSETGVVREQYF. CDR3 sequence (DNA): TGTGCCAGCAGTGAGACGGGGGTCGTACGCGAGCAGTACTTC.

This clonotype was seen repeatedly, ten times or more. The chain links TRBV9 to TRBJ2-7; D might be TRBD2 (6 bases). Germline lookup yields CDR1 SGDLS and CDR2 YYNGEE. The CDR3 covers 14 residues. Deletions cut 0 bases from V and 3 bases from J, with 10 bases between. This CDR3 reads CASSVGDLYYEQYF. CDR3 nucleotide sequence: TGTGCCAGCAGCGTAGGGGACTTATACTACGAGCAGTACTTC.

This clonotype was seen at least ten times. The rearrangement joins TRBV7-2 to TRBJ1-3; D not certain. V was shortened by 9 bases and J by 4 bases, with 7 bases between the two germline ends. The CDR3 length is 11 residues. CDR1 and CDR2 from the germline V gene are SGHTA and FQGNSA. CDR3 sequence: CASTAGNTIYF. The CDR3 bases are TGTGCCAGTACGGCGGGAAACACCATATATTTT.

The chain uses TRBV4-1 and TRBJ1-2; possible D gene TRBD1, 5 bases. This CDR3 spans 14 amino acids. Trimming took 1 base from V and 8 from J, leaving 14 bases between them. The germline V gene encodes CDR1 MGHRA and CDR2 YSYEKL. CDR3 coding DNA: TGCGCCAGCAGCCAAGTAGGCCAGGGAGGCGGCTACACCTTC. It translates to CASSQVGQGGGYTF.

Ten or more counts support this clonotype. The V gene is TRBV6-2 or TRBV6-3, the J gene TRBJ2-7, with 12 bases matching TRBD1. Looked up from germline, CDR1 is MNHEY and CDR2 is SVGEGT. After removal of 3 bases from V and 3 bases from J, the junction contained 6 bases not matched to a gene. The CDR3 has 16 residues. CDR3 sequence (DNA): TGTGCCAGCAGTTATCATGGGACAGGGGGCTTCTACGAGCAGTACTTC. It specifies CASSYHGTGGFYEQYF.

Turning to this clonotype: A junction end diverges from the germline sequence, so it may reflect a read error. The chain has TRBV24-1 and TRBJ2-2; the D is unclear. Germline CDR1 and CDR2: KGHDR and SFDVKD. The CDR3 has 18 amino acids. Here the CDR3 reads CATSDSGRKSAKTGELFF. CDR3 DNA: TGTGCCACCAGTGATTCCGGACGGAAGTCGGCGAAGACCGGGGAGCTGTTTTTT.

This rearrangement joins TRBV3-1 to TRBJ2-2; no clear D gene. Germline CDR1 is LGHDT and CDR2 is YNNKEL (reference sequence). This CDR3 comprises 15 residues. Trimming shortened V by 4 bases and J by 0 bases, and 9 bases separated the two germline ends. CDR3 bases: TGTGCCAGCAGCCCCATTGACCCGAACACCGGGGAGCTGTTTTTT. Protein product: CASSPIDPNTGELFF.